One and the same sample provided the 24 T cell receptor beta chains below, sequenced in a study of CD8 T cells in ankylosing spondylitis. TCRdb reprocessed the 5' RACE reads with MiXCR, giving one entry per CDR3 protein. The sample has approximately 31,000 distinct CDR3 sequences, 30% seen once; the top ten hold about 48%. The sample comprised synovial fluid, either unsorted or a sorted T cell fraction (not recorded which). The receptor source for this set is a male donor with ankylosing spondylitis.

This clonotype was found a few times. The V gene is TRBV2, the J gene TRBJ1-1; tentatively, D is TRBD1 (5 bases). The CDR3 has 13 amino acids. Trimming removed 1 base from V and 7 bases from J, with 10 bases in between. Germline values: CDR1 SNHLY, CDR2 FYNNEI. DNA for the CDR3: TGTGCCAGCAGTGAAGGGGACGGGGTTGAAGCTTTCTTT. This encodes CASSEGDGVEAFF.

V is TRBV15 and J is TRBJ2-5, with 8 positions matching TRBD2. The CDR3 loop spans 16 amino acids. Germline assignment: CDR1 LNHNV and CDR2 YYDKDF (reference sequence). Unmatched junction bases numbered 12, after V lost 4 bases and J lost 5 bases. The CDR3 reads CATSTVLAEGEETQYF. CDR3 sequence (DNA): TGTGCCACCAGCACGGTACTAGCGGAGGGGGAGGAGACCCAGTACTTC.

The J gene is TRBJ2-3, the V gene TRBV7-9; 7 bases agree with TRBD2. The germline CDR1 and CDR2 sequences are SEHNR and FQNEAQ (reference sequence). V dropped 5 bases and J dropped 5; count of bases not matched to a gene: 4. CDR3 length: 13 amino acids. CDR3 DNA sequence: TGTGCCAGCAGCCCCGGGGGGATAGATACGCAGTATTTT. Translation: CASSPGGIDTQYF.

The chain carries TRBV24-1 and TRBJ1-2; D call uncertain. The V end lost 3 bases, the J end lost 6 bases, and 10 bases lay between the germline ends. The CDR3 loop spans 13 amino acids. CDR1 is KGHDR and CDR2 is SFDVKD in the germline V gene. This CDR3 is CATSDHSGDGYTF. The CDR3 nucleotides are TGTGCCACCAGTGATCATTCCGGGGATGGCTACACCTTC.

This clonotype was picked up a small number of times. This chain links TRBV20-1 with TRBJ2-1; 10 nucleotides align to TRBD2. There are 16 residues in the CDR3. Germline CDR1 reads DFQATT; CDR2 reads SNEGSKA (reference sequence). J gave up 7 bases and V 0 bases, and 9 bases lay outside the gene matches. CDR3 in DNA: TGCAGTGCTAGAGATAGTTGGCTAGCGGGAGAAAATGAGCAGTTCTTC. It encodes CSARDSWLAGENEQFF.

The chain couples TRBV11-2 to TRBJ1-1; no clear D gene. V lost 2 bases and J lost 8, with 18 bases in between. The CDR3 length is 15 residues. CDR1 is SGHAT and CDR2 is FQNNGV in the germline V gene. The CDR3 DNA sequence: TGTGCCAGCAGCTTAAGTTCTCTGGGGTTAAGGGAAGCTTTCTTT. Amino acids: CASSLSSLGLREAFF.

This clonotype was seen at least ten times. The chain has TRBV27 and TRBJ2-3; 7 bases are a match to TRBD2. Trimming took 3 bases from V and 4 from J; bases not matched to a gene: 4. CDR1 is MNHEY and CDR2 is SMNVEV in the germline V gene (reference sequence). This CDR3 comprises 14 residues. The CDR3 coding sequence is TGTGCCAGCAGTTTCGGGGGGTTGGCAGATACGCAGTATTTT. Translation: CASSFGGLADTQYF.

As to this clonotype: This may be a read error, as it is one base from a much larger clone. The chain combines TRBV12-3 or TRBV12-4 with TRBJ1-2; D unclear. The CDR3 is 12 residues long. Deletions cut 5 bases from V and 13 bases from J, with 17 bases between. CDR3 region: CASSPSGACGTF. In DNA form, the CDR3 reads TGTGCCAGCAGTCCCAGTGGTGCGTGCGGCACCTTC.

The chain is built from TRBV13 and TRBJ2-1, with 8 nucleotides matching TRBD1. CDR1 PRHDT and CDR2 FYEKMQ come from the germline V gene (reference sequence). The CDR3 is 14 amino acids. V lost 5 bases to trimming and J lost 4 bases; unmatched junction nucleotides: 4. CDR3 residues: CASSPRDRYNEQFF. CDR3 coding DNA: TGTGCCAGCAGCCCGCGGGACAGGTACAATGAGCAGTTCTTC.

The rearrangement joins TRBV12-3 or TRBV12-4 to TRBJ1-1; a weak D match, TRBD1 (5 bases). This CDR3 contains 13 residues. V gave up 8 bases and J gave up 4 bases, with 14 bases separating them. CDR3 amino acids: CASWGGGITEAFF. CDR3 in DNA: TGTGCCAGCTGGGGGGGAGGAATCACTGAAGCTTTCTTT.

The chain uses TRBV27 and TRBJ1-1; D call uncertain. V lost 2 bases and J 0 bases, leaving 16 bases between the germline ends. The CDR3 consists of 17 residues. The germline gives CDR1 MNHEY, CDR2 SMNVEV (reference sequence). The CDR3 DNA reads TGTGCCAGCAGTTTAGCCGGGATCCCCTACCTGAACACTGAAGCTTTCTTT. Residues: CASSLAGIPYLNTEAFF.

This chain connects TRBV6-2 or TRBV6-3 to TRBJ2-3; D is unclear. The germline V gene has CDR1 MNHEY and CDR2 SVGEGT. This CDR3 is 17 amino acids long. The V and J ends lost 3 bases and 0 bases respectively, with 16 bases between them. The CDR3 DNA follows: TGTGCCAGCAGTTATGGTCCGGCGCCAGGAAGCACAGATACGCAGTATTTT. This codes for CASSYGPAPGSTDTQYF.

This clonotype was seen a few times. This chain connects TRBV11-3 to TRBJ2-1, with unresolved D. The CDR3 spans 15 residues. With 1 base removed from V and 2 bases from J, the gap between germline ends came to 9 bases. The V gene's germline CDR1 is SGHNT and CDR2 YENEEA. CDR3 residues: CASSLVGETYNEQFF. In DNA, the CDR3 is TGTGCCAGCAGCTTAGTCGGTGAAACCTACAATGAGCAGTTCTTC. Complete variable domain (other parts from reference TRBV11-3 and TRBJ2-1): EAGVVQSPRYKIIEKKQPVAFWCNPISGHNTLYWYLQNLGQGPELLIRYENEEAVDDSQLPKDRFSAERLKGVDSTLKIQPAELGDSAVYLCASSLVGETYNEQFFGPGTRLTVL.

This clonotype was seen ten or more times. This chain uses TRBV11-1 with TRBJ2-6; TRBD1 agrees at 9 bases. Germline loops: CDR1 SGHAT, CDR2 FQDESV (reference sequence). The CDR3 has 18 residues. Trimming took 5 bases from V and 4 from J; bases not matched to a gene: 12. The CDR3 sequence is CASSPRGTGLEGANVLTF. The CDR3 bases are TGTGCCAGCAGCCCCCGAGGGACAGGGTTGGAAGGGGCCAACGTCCTGACTTTC.

This clonotype was detected a few times. The chain employs TRBV24-1 and TRBJ2-3; D might be TRBD2 (6 bases). The CDR3 spans 14 residues. V lost 0 bases and J lost 6, with 9 bases in between. CDR1 and CDR2 from the germline V gene are KGHDR and SFDVKD. The CDR3, as DNA: TGTGCCACCAGTGATTTGGAGACTAGGGATACGCAGTATTTT. It specifies CATSDLETRDTQYF.

The sample holds a few counts of this clonotype. The rearrangement joins TRBV24-1 to TRBJ1-6; D gene uncertain. The CDR3 consists of 14 residues. Germline V gene data show CDR1 as KGHDR and CDR2 as SFDVKD. The germline V and J ends were trimmed by 5 bases and 9 bases, with 13 bases remaining between them. The CDR3 loop reads CATSASGDSSPLHF. CDR3 bases: TGTGCCACCAGTGCTTCGGGAGACTCTTCACCCCTCCACTTT.

The rearrangement uses TRBV7-9 and TRBJ2-5, with unresolved D. V lost 5 bases, J lost 1 base, and 14 bases lay in between. This CDR3 comprises 15 residues. The V gene's germline CDR1 is SEHNR and CDR2 FQNEAQ (reference sequence). The CDR3 sequence is CASSLMQDLQETQYF. Here the CDR3 DNA reads TGTGCCAGCAGCCTGATGCAGGATCTCCAAGAGACCCAGTACTTC.

This chain joins TRBV2 and TRBJ2-1, with D unclear. With 3 bases removed from V and 6 bases from J, the gap between germline ends came to 33 bases. From germline, CDR1 is SNHLY and CDR2 FYNNEI. CDR3 length: 21 amino acids. In DNA, the CDR3 is TGTGCCAGCAGTGATAGCTATTCCCTGGTTGAGGATGATTCGTTACGCAATGAGCAGTTCTTC. It codes for CASSDSYSLVEDDSLRNEQFF.

This clonotype was counted many times. J is TRBJ2-3 and V is TRBV20-1; 8 bases fit TRBD2. Germline CDR1 reads DFQATT; CDR2 reads SNEGSKA (reference sequence). The CDR3 covers 16 residues. V trimming: 2 bases; J trimming: 4 bases; junction bases outside the gene matches: 11. This CDR3 reads CSARMSGAGDADTQYF. As DNA, the CDR3 is TGCAGTGCTAGAATGTCAGGAGCGGGAGACGCAGATACGCAGTATTTT.

V usage is TRBV5-6 and J usage is TRBJ2-1, with a weak D call TRBD1 (5 bases). Germline values: CDR1 SGHDT, CDR2 YYEEEE. This CDR3 comprises 13 residues. V lost 0 bases to trimming and J lost 12 bases, with 13 bases between them. The CDR3 coding sequence is TGTGCCAGCAGCTTGGCCCACCAGGGTCGGCAGTTCTTC. Protein: CASSLAHQGRQFF.

V usage is TRBV24-1 and J usage is TRBJ2-1; D is possibly TRBD2 (6 bases). The germline gives CDR1 KGHDR, CDR2 SFDVKD. The CDR3 has 16 amino acids. Deletions cut 6 bases from V and 8 bases from J, with 22 bases between. The CDR3 reads CATSRVPSGVGDEQFF. The CDR3 nucleotides are TGTGCCACCAGTAGGGTTCCCTCGGGGGTCGGGGATGAGCAGTTCTTC.

The chain joins TRBV20-1 to TRBJ2-7, with D perhaps being TRBD1 or TRBD2 (5 bases each). The germline V gene has CDR1 DFQATT and CDR2 SNEGSKA (reference sequence). Trimming pared 0 bases from V and 3 bases from J, leaving 15 bases between. The CDR3 loop spans 15 amino acids. As DNA, the CDR3 is TGCAGTGCTAGAGAAGGGACCCGCGAGCTCTACGAGCAGTACTTC. Translation: CSAREGTRELYEQYF.

This clonotype has a count of ten or more. This chain uses TRBV20-1 with TRBJ1-2; 7 nucleotides agree with TRBD1. Germline CDR1 is DFQATT and CDR2 is SNEGSKA (reference sequence). V trimming: 6 bases; J trimming: 4 bases; junction bases outside the gene matches: 11. The CDR3 consists of 14 residues. This chain's CDR3 is CSALPYSGGYGYTF. CDR3 nucleotide sequence: TGCAGTGCCCTCCCTTATTCAGGGGGCTATGGCTACACCTTC.

This chain links TRBV9 with TRBJ2-1; the D call may be TRBD1 or TRBD2 (5 bases each). The V gene lost 4 bases and the J gene lost 6 bases, with 17 bases spanning the gap. CDR1 and CDR2 from the germline V gene are SGDLS and YYNGEE. There are 15 residues in the CDR3. CDR3 sequence (DNA): TGTGCCAGCAGCAGGGGAAAACTAGTGATCAATGAGCAGTTCTTC. Its translation is CASSRGKLVINEQFF.